Listed here is a single T cell receptor (beta chain). The source of the sample is a study of control samples from healthy donors and cancer patients. The table came from immunoSEQ multiplex PCR; TCRdb's copy has only in-frame clones and leaves some out. This table holds around 200,000 clones, 91% found once. Germline V lookup: CDR1 MDHEN, CDR2 SYDVKM. The CDR3 extends over 13 amino acids. V was trimmed by 3 bases and J by 7 bases, leaving 10 bases between them. This sequence originates from a woman in her twenties or thirties in good health. Sequenced sample: blood. This chain links TRBV28 with TRBJ1-5; TRBD1 is a possible D gene (6 bases). CDR3 residues: CASSLVQGQPQHF. The CDR3 DNA reads TGTGCCAGCAGTTTGGTACAGGGCCAGCCCCAGCATTTT.